One and the same sample provided the 20 T cell receptor beta chains below, sequenced in a study of T-cell reconstitution after alpha-beta-depleted transplantation in children. As it was prepared, the TCRbeta library received unique molecular identifiers. TCRdb re-analysed the PCR reads in MiXCR, keeping a single row per CDR3 protein. Seen here are 780,000 or so distinct CDR3 sequences, 15% to 20% observed once, and the top ten hold 5%. The source material was PBMCs, mostly from graft donor cells, sampled 360 days after TCRalphabeta/CD19-depleted stem cell transplant. These receptor sequences come from a male patient under 18 who had a stem cell transplant for acute lymphoblastic leukemia, so the T cells may come from the graft donor.

This clonotype occurred a few times. The V gene is TRBV12-3 or TRBV12-4, the J gene TRBJ1-1, with a weak D call TRBD1 (6 bases). The CDR3 is 15 residues long. Trimming pared 5 bases from V and 4 bases from J, leaving 17 bases between. CDR3 protein: CASSAEGGVGTEAFF. CDR3 sequence (DNA): TGTGCCAGCAGTGCAGAGGGGGGGGTAGGCACTGAAGCTTTCTTT.

This clonotype was recorded once. The chain joins TRBV20-1 to TRBJ2-1; TRBD2 matches at 12 bases. Unmatched junction bases numbered 8, after V lost 5 bases and J lost 12 bases. The length of the CDR3 is 13 residues. The germline V gene has CDR1 DFQATT and CDR2 SNEGSKA (reference sequence). CDR3 loop: CSAPGLAGPRQFF. CDR3 nucleotide sequence: TGCAGTGCTCCGGGACTAGCGGGCCCTAGGCAGTTCTTC.

Many counts were recorded for this clonotype. J is TRBJ2-4 and V is TRBV24-1; TRBD1 matches at 8 bases. The CDR3 covers 15 residues. Germline values: CDR1 KGHDR, CDR2 SFDVKD. With 4 bases clipped from V and 7 bases from J, the junction kept 8 bases outside the gene matches. Here the CDR3 reads CATSDPFQGANIQYF. The CDR3 DNA is TGTGCCACCAGTGACCCATTCCAGGGGGCGAACATTCAGTACTTC.

The table lists this clonotype with a few counts. In DNA, the CDR3 is TGTGCCTGGAGTGGAGAGGGGTTAAAAAATGAAAAACTGTTTTTT. This encodes CAWSGEGLKNEKLFF. The genes are TRBV30 and TRBJ1-4; D might be TRBD1 (5 bases). V lost 1 base to trimming and J lost 5 bases, with 14 bases between them. The CDR3 extends over 15 amino acids. The germline V gene has CDR1 GTSNPN and CDR2 SVGIG (reference sequence). Drawing the rest from reference TRBV30 and TRBJ1-4, the complete variable domain is SQTIHQWPATLVQPVGSPLSLECTVEGTSNPNLYWYRQAAGRGLQLLFYSVGIGQISSEVPQNLSASRPQDRQFILSSKKLLLSDSGFYLCAWSGEGLKNEKLFFGSGTQLSVL.

Many counts were recorded for this clonotype. The rearrangement joins TRBV9 to TRBJ2-7, with 8 bases lining up with TRBD1. The CDR3 is made up of 14 amino acids. The V gene end was trimmed by 1 base and the J gene end by 3 bases; junction bases not matched to a gene: 3. Germline V gene sequence: CDR1 SGDLS, CDR2 YYNGEE. Written as DNA, the CDR3 is TGTGCCAGCAGCGTACTAGGACAGGGCTACGAGCAGTACTTC. This sequence encodes CASSVLGQGYEQYF.

The CDR3 spells CASSIPGGSSYNEQFF. In DNA, the CDR3 is TGTGCCAGTAGTATCCCGGGGGGCTCCTCCTACAATGAGCAGTTCTTC. This chain links TRBV19 with TRBJ2-1; possibly TRBD2 for D (7 bases). Deletions cut 3 bases from V and 0 bases from J, with 12 bases between. CDR1 and CDR2 (germline): LNHDA, SQIVND (reference sequence). The CDR3 extends over 16 amino acids.

This clonotype appeared a few times. The genes are TRBV29-1 and TRBJ2-7; no definite D call. CDR3 length: 11 residues. Looked up from germline, CDR1 is SQVTM and CDR2 is ANQGSEA. Between the trimmed V and J ends, which lost 4 bases and 4 bases, there was a span of 8 bases. In DNA, the CDR3 is TGCAGCGTTGGGCTTGTATACGAGCAGTACTTC. Its protein is CSVGLVYEQYF.

In its sample, this clonotype was seen many times. The rearrangement uses TRBV12-3 or TRBV12-4 and TRBJ2-1; D assignment may be TRBD1 or TRBD2 (5 bases each). V was pared by 0 bases and J by 15 bases, with 18 bases between. The CDR3 has 14 amino acids. CDR3 sequence: CASSLAWGSSSGFF. CDR3 in DNA: TGTGCCAGCAGTTTAGCCTGGGGGAGTAGCTCGGGGTTCTTC.

This chain joins TRBV24-1 and TRBJ2-2, with a weak D call TRBD1 (6 bases). From germline, CDR1 is KGHDR and CDR2 SFDVKD. V was trimmed by 8 bases and J by 8 bases, leaving 14 bases between them. This CDR3 is built from 13 residues. In nucleotides, the CDR3 is TGTGCCACCATGACAGGCGAAAGTGGGGAGCTGTTTTTT. This sequence encodes CATMTGESGELFF.

The chain has TRBV5-1 and TRBJ2-7; TRBD2 matches at 9 bases. This CDR3 is built from 16 residues. Germline loops: CDR1 SGHRS, CDR2 YFSETQ. Unmatched junction bases numbered 9, after V lost 0 bases and J lost 5 bases. CDR3 protein: CASSLVGGRAGDEQYF. The CDR3 DNA is TGCGCCAGCAGCTTGGTTGGCGGGAGGGCCGGCGACGAGCAGTACTTC.

There are a few counts of this clonotype. The genes are TRBV6-5 and TRBJ1-3; no clear D. V was cut by 2 bases and J by 0 bases, with 11 bases left in between. From germline, CDR1 is MNHEY and CDR2 SVGAGI. The length of the CDR3 is 16 residues. DNA of the CDR3: TGTGCCAGCAGTTACAGAGTTGACGGCTCTGGAAACACCATATATTTT. Amino acids: CASSYRVDGSGNTIYF.

This clonotype was observed a handful of times. This chain links TRBV5-1 with TRBJ1-2, with TRBD1 as a possible D gene (6 bases). CDR1 SGHRS and CDR2 YFSETQ come from the germline V gene. This CDR3 has 13 amino acids. V was pared by 3 bases and J by 8 bases, with 14 bases between. The CDR3 DNA reads as TGCGCCAGCAGCTGGGAGGGGACATTCGGCTACACCTTC. It encodes CASSWEGTFGYTF.

This clonotype was seen more than once but under ten times. The chain has TRBV7-9 and TRBJ2-3, with TRBD2 as a possible D gene (5 bases). The CDR3 contains 15 residues. V was shortened by 5 bases and J by 2 bases, with 14 bases between the two germline ends. Germline CDR1 is SEHNR and CDR2 is FQNEAQ (reference sequence). CDR3 sequence: CASSPVGSHTDTQYF. CDR3 coding DNA: TGTGCCAGCAGCCCCGTAGGGAGCCACACAGATACGCAGTATTTT.

This clonotype was seen a handful of times. This chain links TRBV12-3 or TRBV12-4 with TRBJ1-2, with D unclear. Trimming left V 5 bases short and J 1 base short, with 17 bases between. The CDR3 is 16 residues long. The CDR3 region has the DNA TGTGCCAGCAGTAAAGGACGGAACCCTCTTAACTATGGCTACACCTTC. Translation gives CASSKGRNPLNYGYTF.

This clonotype was detected ten times or more. The chain carries TRBV7-2 and TRBJ1-2; D is uncertain. Germline V gives CDR1 SGHTA, CDR2 FQGNSA. The CDR3 spans 14 residues. The V and J ends lost 3 bases and 2 bases respectively, with 10 bases between them. Written as DNA, the CDR3 is TGTGCCAGCAGCTTTAAGACATCCAACTATGGCTACACCTTC. The encoded protein is CASSFKTSNYGYTF.

This sequence joins TRBV7-9 and TRBJ2-7; TRBD1 matches 7 bases. After removal of 5 bases from V and 3 bases from J, the junction contained 10 bases not matched to a gene. CDR3 length equals 15 residues. Germline CDR1 and CDR2: SEHNR and FQNEAQ (reference sequence). CDR3 DNA: TGTGCCAGCAGCCAGGGGGACAACTCGGGCTACGAGCAGTACTTC. This codes for CASSQGDNSGYEQYF.

This clonotype was observed a handful of times. This chain links TRBV7-3 with TRBJ2-2; the D call may be TRBD1 or TRBD2 (5 bases each). V dropped 2 bases and J dropped 3 bases, with 10 bases sitting between them. The CDR3 has 15 amino acids. Germline V gene lookup returns CDR1 SGHTA and CDR2 FQGTGA. The CDR3: CASSLGGRDTGELFF. DNA for the CDR3: TGTGCCAGCAGCTTAGGGGGTCGGGACACCGGGGAGCTGTTTTTT.

This chain links TRBV5-1 with TRBJ2-2, with 7 bases lining up with TRBD2. The CDR3 loop spans 19 amino acids. Per germline, CDR1 SGHRS and CDR2 YFSETQ. The trim removed 4 bases at V and 4 bases at J, leaving 19 bases unmatched. The CDR3 DNA follows: TGCGCCAGCAGCCGGGGGGACTTTTTGACTAGATTGTCCACCGGGGAGCTGTTTTTT. Protein product: CASSRGDFLTRLSTGELFF.

The chain employs TRBV27 and TRBJ2-5, with 7 bases fitting TRBD2. The length of the CDR3 is 15 residues. The germline gives CDR1 MNHEY, CDR2 SMNVEV (reference sequence). J lost 0 bases, V lost 5 bases, and 6 bases had no gene match. CDR3: CASSPSGPYQETQYF. The CDR3 DNA follows: TGTGCCAGCAGTCCTAGCGGCCCCTACCAAGAGACCCAGTACTTC.

This chain joins TRBV12-3 or TRBV12-4 and TRBJ2-7, with D hard to call. With 6 bases removed from V and 4 bases from J, the gap between germline ends came to 10 bases. This CDR3 is 12 amino acids long. CDR3 sequence reads: CASSWLGYEQYF. The DNA for the CDR3 is TGTGCCAGCAGCTGGCTCGGTTACGAGCAGTACTTC.